These 13 T cell receptor beta chains were all obtained from the same sample, sequenced in a study of prognosis after radiotherapy for stage I lung cancer. Genomic DNA was the source, and TCR beta CDR3 was amplified from it by two-round multiplex PCR. With primers specific to each TRBV and TRBJ gene, the first-round PCR was performed. MiXCR, applied by TCRdb to the multiplex PCR reads, yields one record per CDR3 protein. Of about 34,000 distinct CDR3 sequences in the sample, about 32% were seen once. Sequencing used PBMCs, obtained before or after stereotactic body radiation therapy (not recorded which). The origin of the receptors is a donor over 45 with non-small cell lung cancer.

This clonotype was observed at least ten times. The V call is TRBV28, the J call TRBJ2-1; D may correspond to TRBD1 or TRBD2 (5 bases each). The germline V gene has CDR1 MDHEN and CDR2 SYDVKM. The CDR3 consists of 14 residues. Trimming left V 5 bases short and J 2 bases short, with 10 bases between. The CDR3 loop is CASSVRDPYNEQFF. In DNA form, the CDR3 reads TGTGCCAGCAGTGTCCGGGACCCCTACAATGAGCAGTTCTTC.

This clonotype was seen repeatedly, ten times or more. The chain employs TRBV5-1 and TRBJ1-1; D remains ambiguous. Germline CDR1 reads SGHRS; CDR2 reads YFSETQ. Deletions cut 4 bases from V and 0 bases from J, with 7 bases between. The CDR3 is 13 amino acids. CDR3 protein: CASSDSLNTEAFF. CDR3 bases: TGCGCCAGCAGCGATTCCTTGAACACTGAAGCTTTCTTT.

This clonotype appeared many times. The chain combines TRBV11-2 with TRBJ2-7, with D tentatively TRBD1 or TRBD2 (5 bases each). The CDR3 sequence is 16 residues long. Germline-derived CDR1 and CDR2 are SGHAT and FQNNGV. V lost 1 base, J lost 6 bases, and 19 bases lay in between. The CDR3 DNA sequence: TGTGCCAGCAGCTTAGGTATTCAGGGAGTCAACGGCGAGCAGTACTTC. It specifies CASSLGIQGVNGEQYF.

This clonotype was found many times. The chain has TRBV28 and TRBJ2-7; D is undetermined. The CDR3 covers 14 residues. V was clipped by 5 bases and J by 0 bases, with 11 bases between them. Germline V gene data show CDR1 as MDHEN and CDR2 as SYDVKM. CDR3 amino acids: CASSLRPSSYEQYF. CDR3 nucleotides: TGTGCCAGCAGTCTAAGACCGAGCTCCTACGAGCAGTACTTC.

This clonotype was seen repeatedly, ten times or more. The J gene is TRBJ2-2, the V gene TRBV6-1, with 9 bases lining up with TRBD1. V gave up 6 bases and J gave up 2 bases; unmatched junction bases: 7. Germline loops: CDR1 MNHNS, CDR2 SASEGT. The CDR3 has 16 amino acids. The CDR3 loop is CASRGTGGANTGELFF. CDR3 DNA: TGTGCCAGCAGAGGAACAGGGGGCGCAAACACCGGGGAGCTGTTTTTT.

In its sample, this clonotype was seen many times. The junction and the germline gene differ at one end; a read error may be behind it. The rearrangement links TRBV7-7 to TRBJ2-5, with D tentatively TRBD2 (6 bases). The CDR3 sequence is 14 residues long. Germline CDR1 SSHAT, CDR2 FNYEAQ (reference sequence). The chain's CDR3 is CASSLGGIEETQYF. In DNA form, the CDR3 reads TGTGCTAGCAGCTTAGGAGGGATAGAAGAGACCCAGTACTTC.

By proportion, this clonotype is medium-sized. The V gene is TRBV12-3 or TRBV12-4, the J gene TRBJ1-6; D is perhaps TRBD1 (6 bases). V was pared by 3 bases and J by 10 bases, with 13 bases between. The CDR3 is 14 residues long. For the CDR3, the DNA is TGTGCCAGCAGTTTGAGGGGGTCCGGCTCACCCCTCCACTTT. As protein: CASSLRGSGSPLHF.

This clonotype was seen more than once but under ten times. A read error is the likely source, as a far larger clone sits one nucleotide away. This chain joins TRBV6-1 and TRBJ2-3, with D perhaps matching TRBD1 or TRBD2 (5 bases each). Between the trimmed V and J ends, which lost 5 bases and 2 bases, there was a span of 14 bases. Germline-derived CDR1 and CDR2 are MNHNS and SASEGT. This CDR3 comprises 15 residues. CDR3 bases: TGTGCCAGCAGTTCCGGGACCGGGAACACAGATACGCAGTATTTT. It is translated as CASSSGTGNTDTQYF.

This clonotype was recorded many times. V and J are TRBV19 and TRBJ1-2; the match to TRBD1 covers 8 bases. The CDR3 extends over 14 amino acids. CDR1 and CDR2 from the germline V gene are LNHDA and SQIVND (reference sequence). Trimming at V came to 5 bases and at J to 8 bases, leaving 10 bases not matched to a gene. The CDR3 nucleotides are TGTGCCAGTAGTCCAGGACAGGGATCGGGCGGCTACACCTTC. Translated: CASSPGQGSGGYTF.

For this clonotype: A far larger clone is just one base off, so this is likely a read error. The chain couples TRBV6-5 to TRBJ2-1, with a tentative D call TRBD2 (5 bases). The CDR3 is 15 residues long. CDR1 and CDR2 from the germline V gene are MNHEY and SVGAGI. The CDR3 sequence: CASSSPQRNYNKQFF. Here the CDR3 DNA reads TGTGCCAGCAGTTCGCCCCAGCGGAACTACAATAAGCAGTTCTTC.

There are many counts of this clonotype. The chain has TRBV20-1 and TRBJ1-1, with D unclear. Germline values: CDR1 DFQATT, CDR2 SNEGSKA (reference sequence). The CDR3 is made up of 14 amino acids. V lost 4 bases to trimming and J lost 3 bases, with 15 bases between them. The CDR3 DNA reads as TGCAGTGCTAACCCTGTGGGGAGGTACACTGAAGCTTTCTTT. Amino acids: CSANPVGRYTEAFF.

As for this clonotype: Given a far larger clone just one base away, this is likely a sequencing read error. The rearrangement uses TRBV6-9 and TRBJ1-1; D perhaps matches TRBD1 (5 bases). The CDR3 totals 14 residues. Germline V gene data show CDR1 as MNHGY and CDR2 as SVAAGI. CDR3 region: CDSSSPWGDSEAFF. The CDR3 DNA reads TGTGACAGCAGTTCCCCCTGGGGGGACTCTGAAGCTTTCTTT.

The J gene is TRBJ2-2, the V gene TRBV5-6, with D perhaps TRBD1 (6 bases). The length of the CDR3 is 14 residues. The V end was cut by 9 bases, the J end by 4 bases, with 16 bases between. Germline lookup yields CDR1 SGHDT and CDR2 YYEEEE. In DNA, the CDR3 is TGTGCCAACAGAACCGGGACAAGCACCGGGGAGCTGTTTTTT. Encoded protein: CANRTGTSTGELFF.